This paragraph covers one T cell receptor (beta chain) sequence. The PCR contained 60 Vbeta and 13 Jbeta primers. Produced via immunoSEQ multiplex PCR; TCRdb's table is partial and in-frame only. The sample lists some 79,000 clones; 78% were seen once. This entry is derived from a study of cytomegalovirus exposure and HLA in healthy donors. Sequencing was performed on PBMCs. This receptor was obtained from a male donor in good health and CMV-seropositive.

In nucleotides, the CDR3 is TGTGCCAGCAGCCCTGGGACACGCTCTGGCTACACCTTC. Amino acids: CASSPGTRSGYTF. The genes are TRBV7-6 and TRBJ1-2; perhaps TRBD1 as D (6 bases). Germline V lookup: CDR1 SGHVS, CDR2 FNYEAQ. This CDR3 comprises 13 residues. V was pared by 5 bases and J by 7 bases, with 14 bases between.